This T cell receptor (beta chain) was observed in a study of T cells in Graves' hyperthyroidism and ophthalmopathy. Amplified TCR beta CDR3 regions came from RNA transcripts. With the HTBI primer set, the TCR CDR3 went through a first round of RT-PCR. Using its own MiXCR run on the multiplex PCR reads, TCRdb lists one record per CDR3 protein. There are about 500,000 distinct CDR3 sequences in the sample; over 15% occur only once, and around 18% lies in the top ten. The trim removed 1 base at V and 0 bases at J, leaving 1 base unmatched. This CDR3 has 14 residues. Germline lookup yields CDR1 SGHRS and CDR2 YFSETQ. In this sample, this clonotype turned up many times.

The source of this sequence is a woman under 30 with Graves' hyperthyroidism. What was sequenced was blood. The chain carries TRBV5-1 and TRBJ2-7; 7 bases line up with TRBD1. The CDR3 sequence is CASSLRDSSYEQYF. Written as DNA, the CDR3 is TGCGCCAGCAGCTTGCGGGACAGCTCCTACGAGCAGTACTTC.